One sample yielded the 25 T cell receptor beta chains listed below, sequenced in a study of blood T cell repertoires in COVID-19. Libraries were prepared by immunoSEQ multiplex PCR; TCRdb keeps only in-frame clonotypes and omits some of them. In the table there are a few hundred thousand clones, more than 80% of which are singletons. The specimen was peripheral blood. The receptors originated from a woman aged 25 to 45 with active or convalescent COVID-19.

The V gene is TRBV24-1, the J gene TRBJ1-5; 9 bases fit TRBD1. This CDR3 contains 14 residues. Germline-derived CDR1 and CDR2 are KGHDR and SFDVKD. Trimming cost V 7 bases and J 7 bases; bases outside gene matches: 7. This CDR3 reads CATSRDRVDQPQHF. CDR3 in DNA: TGTGCCACCAGCCGGGACAGGGTAGACCAGCCCCAGCATTTT.

This rearrangement joins TRBV6-2 or TRBV6-3 to TRBJ2-1, with 13 bases that match TRBD2. This CDR3 spans 19 amino acids. The J segment lost 9 bases and the V segment lost 4 bases, leaving 18 bases of the junction unmatched. Germline assignment: CDR1 MNHEY and CDR2 SVGEGT. The CDR3 sequence is CASSLRGTSGTQRRTEQFF. The CDR3 bases are TGTGCCAGCAGTTTACGTGGGACTAGCGGGACCCAACGAAGGACTGAGCAGTTCTTC.

A few counts support this clone. V gene TRBV19 combines with J gene TRBJ1-1; D uncertain. V lost 6 bases and J 0 bases, leaving 8 bases between the germline ends. CDR3 length equals 13 residues. In germline, CDR1 is LNHDA, CDR2 SQIVND (reference sequence). CDR3 sequence reads: CASRGPMNTEAFF. The CDR3 region has the DNA TGTGCCAGTAGGGGCCCAATGAACACTGAAGCTTTCTTT.

This chain uses TRBV19 with TRBJ2-5; D not certain. Trimming took off 3 bases at V and 3 bases at J, with 2 bases between the two ends. The CDR3 contains 11 residues. CDR1 and CDR2 from the germline V gene are LNHDA and SQIVND (reference sequence). The CDR3 region is CASSIEETQYF. The CDR3 nucleotides read TGTGCCAGTAGTATCGAAGAGACCCAGTACTTC. The full variable domain, with the rest looked up from reference TRBV19 and TRBJ2-5, is DGGITQSPKYLFRKEGQNVTLSCEQNLNHDAMYWYRQDPGQGLRLIYYSQIVNDFQKGDIAEGYSVSREKKESFPLTVTSAQKNPTAFYLCASSIEETQYFGPGTRLLVL.

J is TRBJ1-3 and V is TRBV19; 7 bases fit TRBD1. CDR3 size: 16 residues. CDR1 is LNHDA, CDR2 SQIVND, per germline (reference sequence). The junction had 8 bases not matched to a gene; V was cut back by 6 bases and J by 0 bases. In DNA form, the CDR3 reads TGTGCCAGTAGGAGGGCAGGGGGAACCTCTGGAAACACCATATATTTT. Its translation is CASRRAGGTSGNTIYF.

The rearrangement joins TRBV5-8 to TRBJ1-5; tentative D call: TRBD1 (5 bases). The length of the CDR3 is 18 residues. Germline V lookup: CDR1 SGHTS, CDR2 YDEGEE. V lost 0 bases and J lost 1, with 17 bases in between. The CDR3 bases are TGTGCCAGCAGCTTGGTTGGAGGGGCATTTTTCAGCAATCAGCCCCAGCATTTT. It encodes CASSLVGGAFFSNQPQHF.

The sample holds one count of this clone. As DNA, the CDR3 is TGTGCCAGTGTGTGGACAGGGAGGTATACTGAAGCTTTCTTT. This codes for CASVWTGRYTEAFF. This chain connects TRBV19 to TRBJ1-1; 8 bases map to TRBD1. Germline V gene data show CDR1 as LNHDA and CDR2 as SQIVND (reference sequence). V gave up 8 bases and J gave up 5 bases; unmatched junction bases: 10. The CDR3 is 14 amino acids.

J is TRBJ1-6 and V is TRBV3-1 (or the pseudogene TRBV3-2); D may be TRBD1 (5 bases). CDR3 length: 16 residues. Germline V gives CDR1 LGHDT, CDR2 YNNKEL (reference sequence). The V end lost 4 bases, the J end lost 4 bases, and 14 bases lay between the germline ends. This CDR3 is CASSLTTVVYNSPLHF. CDR3 coding DNA: TGTGCCAGCAGCCTCACGACAGTGGTTTATAATTCACCCCTCCACTTT.

This rearrangement joins TRBV19 to TRBJ2-3; D gene uncertain. Germline V gene lookup returns CDR1 LNHDA and CDR2 SQIVND (reference sequence). V was pared by 6 bases and J by 2 bases, with 12 bases between. The CDR3 is 14 residues long. In DNA form, the CDR3 reads TGTGCCAGTAGGACAACAGCTACCACAGATACGCAGTATTTT. Its protein product is CASRTTATTDTQYF.

V and J are TRBV7-9 and TRBJ1-3, with D hard to call. The V end was cut by 3 bases, the J end by 1 base, with 7 bases between. The CDR3 is 14 residues long. Germline CDR1 SEHNR, CDR2 FQNEAQ (reference sequence). CDR3 sequence: CASSFRSSGNTIYF. In nucleotides, the CDR3 is TGTGCCAGCAGCTTCAGGTCATCTGGAAACACCATATATTTT.

The chain links TRBV30 to TRBJ1-2, with a weak D call TRBD1 (5 bases). V lost 4 bases and J lost 5, with 14 bases in between. The germline gives CDR1 GTSNPN, CDR2 SVGIG (reference sequence). The CDR3 extends over 13 amino acids. Here the CDR3 DNA reads TGTGCCTGGAATAAAGGGGTTAGATATGGCTACACCTTC. Its protein is CAWNKGVRYGYTF.

The V gene is TRBV9, the J gene TRBJ2-3; the D gene is possibly TRBD2 (5 bases). The CDR3 covers 15 residues. Trimming stripped 0 bases from V and 4 bases from J, with 12 bases between. Germline V gene lookup returns CDR1 SGDLS and CDR2 YYNGEE. The CDR3 here is CASSVGPGVADTQYF. The DNA of the CDR3 is TGTGCCAGCAGCGTAGGGCCCGGGGTGGCAGATACGCAGTATTTT. Using reference TRBV9 and TRBJ2-3 for the parts outside the CDR3, the full variable domain is DSGVTQTPKHLITATGQRVTLRCSPRSGDLSVYWYQQSLDQGLQFLIQYYNGEERAKGNILERFSAQQFPDLHSELNLSSLELGDSALYFCASSVGPGVADTQYFGPGTRLTVL.

V and J are TRBV4-2 and TRBJ1-3; D gene unclear. In germline, CDR1 is LGHNA, CDR2 YNFKEQ. This CDR3 has 13 amino acids. Trimming cost V 1 base and J 8 bases, with 9 bases left between them. CDR3 nucleotide sequence: TGTGCCAGCAGCCAAGGGTCCGGGGACACCATATATTTT. Translating it yields CASSQGSGDTIYF.

The V gene is TRBV5-1, the J gene TRBJ1-2; tentatively, D is TRBD1 (5 bases). The CDR3 length is 13 residues. The V gene's germline CDR1 is SGHRS and CDR2 YFSETQ. V was trimmed by 1 base and J by 3 bases, leaving 7 bases between them. CDR3: CASSLRQHYGYTF. In nucleotides, the CDR3 is TGCGCCAGCAGCTTGCGACAGCACTATGGCTACACCTTC.

The gene calls are TRBV15 and TRBJ1-2; maybe TRBD1 (6 bases). V was pared by 4 bases and J by 6 bases, with 15 bases between. The CDR3 contains 14 residues. Germline V gives CDR1 LNHNV, CDR2 YYDKDF (reference sequence). The CDR3 protein is CATSIYARGDGYTF. The CDR3, as DNA: TGTGCCACCAGCATCTACGCCAGGGGCGATGGCTACACCTTC.

This clone was recorded only once. The rearrangement uses TRBV2 and TRBJ1-2; the D gene is possibly TRBD1 (5 bases). Trimming pared 7 bases from V and 0 bases from J, leaving 12 bases between. CDR3 size: 14 residues. Germline CDR1 is SNHLY and CDR2 is FYNNEI. The CDR3 is CASTRTPTNYGYTF. CDR3 DNA: TGTGCCAGCACCAGGACACCTACTAACTATGGCTACACCTTC.

The V call is TRBV5-5, the J call TRBJ1-2, with D unclear. CDR1 is SGHKS and CDR2 is YYEKEE in the germline V gene (reference sequence). The CDR3 loop spans 15 amino acids. V was cut by 0 bases and J by 0 bases, with 9 bases left in between. The CDR3 here is CASSLEVIANYGYTF. CDR3 nucleotide sequence: TGTGCCAGCAGCTTGGAAGTAATAGCTAACTATGGCTACACCTTC. The complete variable domain, with remaining parts taken from reference TRBV5-5 and TRBJ1-2, reads DAGVTQSPTHLIKTRGQQVTLRCSPISGHKSVSWYQQVLGQGPQFIFQYYEKEERGRGNFPDRFSARQFPNYSSELNVNALLLGDSALYLCASSLEVIANYGYTFGSGTRLTVV.

V is TRBV4-3 and J is TRBJ1-3; D unclear. V lost 3 bases and J 0 bases, leaving 6 bases between the germline ends. The CDR3 totals 14 residues. In germline, CDR1 is LGHNA, CDR2 YSLEER. Here the CDR3 reads CASSHRHSGNTIYF. CDR3 nucleotide sequence: TGCGCCAGCAGCCATAGACACTCTGGAAACACCATATATTTT.

This sequence joins TRBV4-3 and TRBJ1-6; TRBD1 matches at 7 bases. The CDR3 has 15 residues. Germline CDR1 is LGHNA and CDR2 is YSLEER. V lost 2 bases, J lost 8 bases, and 6 bases stayed unmatched. The CDR3 loop reads CASSQRSRGDSPLHF. The CDR3 DNA reads TGCGCCAGCAGCCAACGGTCCAGGGGGGATTCACCCCTCCACTTT.

V gene TRBV27 combines with J gene TRBJ2-2, with 7 nucleotides matching TRBD1. From germline, CDR1 is MNHEY and CDR2 SMNVEV (reference sequence). Germline trimming cut 5 bases from V and 5 bases from J; bases unmatched to any gene: 5. The CDR3 covers 14 residues. The CDR3 is CASSTTGQTGELFF. DNA for the CDR3: TGTGCCAGCAGTACGACAGGGCAGACCGGGGAGCTGTTTTTT.

V is TRBV6-5 and J is TRBJ2-7; D is perhaps TRBD2 (5 bases). Germline CDR1 and CDR2: MNHEY and SVGAGI. There are 13 residues in the CDR3. Trimming took off 6 bases at V and 9 bases at J, with 18 bases between the two ends. The CDR3 region has the DNA TGTGCCAGCAGCCCCGCCGGGCCCGGGATGCAGTACTTC. It codes for CASSPAGPGMQYF.

The J gene is TRBJ1-3, the V gene TRBV6-5; the D is unclear. Germline CDR1 and CDR2: MNHEY and SVGAGI. This CDR3 is built from 15 residues. Trimming shortened V by 2 bases and J by 0 bases, and 8 bases separated the two germline ends. The CDR3 nucleotides read TGTGCCAGCAGTTACCAGGTCCCCTCTGGAAACACCATATATTTT. Protein: CASSYQVPSGNTIYF.

The rearrangement links TRBV7-8 to TRBJ2-2, with 11 bases that match TRBD2. CDR3 size: 19 residues. Germline V gene data show CDR1 as SGHVS and CDR2 as FQNEAQ. Germline trimming cut 5 bases from V and 1 base from J; bases unmatched to any gene: 12. The CDR3 DNA sequence: TGTGCCAGCAGCCCCACGCCTAGCGGGGGGCCCAAGAACACCGGGGAGCTGTTTTTT. It is translated as CASSPTPSGGPKNTGELFF.

This clone was seen only once. The chain uses TRBV7-6 and TRBJ2-7; TRBD1 agrees at 9 bases. This CDR3 has 15 amino acids. Germline V CDR1 and CDR2: SGHVS, FNYEAQ. The ends lost 6 bases at V and 4 bases at J; junction bases unmatched: 10. The CDR3 sequence is CASRPSAGQGYEQYF. The DNA of the CDR3 is TGTGCCAGCAGGCCATCGGCGGGACAGGGTTACGAGCAGTACTTC. The variable domain in full, with the rest retrieved from reference TRBV7-6 and TRBJ2-7, is GAGVSQSPRYKVTKRGQDVALRCDPISGHVSLYWYRQALGQGPEFLTYFNYEAQQDKSGLPNDRFSAERPEGSISTLTIQRTEQRDSAMYRCASRPSAGQGYEQYFGPGTRLTVT.

This clone has only one observation. The V gene is TRBV5-4, the J gene TRBJ2-1; possible D gene TRBD2, 6 bases. This CDR3 contains 13 residues. Germline-derived CDR1 and CDR2 are SGHNT and YYREEE (reference sequence). V lost 0 bases to trimming and J lost 8 bases, with 9 bases between them. The CDR3 coding sequence is TGTGCCAGCAGCTTGGAGCGCGGGGATGAGCAGTTCTTC. Its protein is CASSLERGDEQFF.